The 19 T cell receptor beta chains given below trace back to one sample, sequenced in a study of T cell responses to AZD1222 COVID-19 vaccine. Profiled with immunoSEQ multiplex PCR; TCRdb holds only in-frame clones, not every one. The sample contains roughly 120,000 clones, roughly 85% of which appear only once. Specimen: peripheral blood, collected on day 0 of AZD1222 vaccination. The origin of the receptors is an adult in good health.

This rearrangement joins TRBV9 to TRBJ1-1, with D perhaps TRBD1 (6 bases). V was cut by 0 bases and J by 5 bases, with 8 bases left in between. The CDR3 extends over 13 amino acids. The germline gives CDR1 SGDLS, CDR2 YYNGEE. In DNA form, the CDR3 reads TGTGCCAGCAGCGTAGATGGACAGACTGAAGCTTTCTTT. This translates into CASSVDGQTEAFF.

V gene TRBV3-1 (or the pseudogene TRBV3-2) combines with J gene TRBJ2-2; D is unclear. The CDR3 has 15 residues. Germline CDR1 is LGHDT and CDR2 is YNNKEL (reference sequence). V lost 0 bases to trimming and J lost 2 bases, with 7 bases between them. For the CDR3, the DNA is TGTGCCAGCAGCCAAGACCTCCACAACACCGGGGAGCTGTTTTTT. It is translated as CASSQDLHNTGELFF.

The V gene is TRBV11-3, the J gene TRBJ1-3, with D hard to call. CDR3 length: 13 amino acids. Germline V lookup: CDR1 SGHNT, CDR2 YENEEA. V was cut by 5 bases and J by 4 bases, with 9 bases left in between. DNA of the CDR3: TGTGCCAGCAGCCGCTTGACAGGAAACACCATATATTTT. Its protein is CASSRLTGNTIYF.

CDR3 in amino acids: CASSFWRVRNTEAFF. The CDR3, as DNA: TGTGCCAGCAGCTTTTGGAGGGTCCGGAACACTGAAGCTTTCTTT. The chain couples TRBV5-8 to TRBJ1-1; D unclear. The CDR3 sequence is 15 residues long. The germline CDR1 and CDR2 sequences are SGHTS and YDEGEE. Trimming shortened V by 2 bases and J by 1 base, and 12 bases separated the two germline ends.

The V gene is TRBV11-3, the J gene TRBJ1-1; D gene uncertain. V gave up 2 bases and J gave up 7 bases, with 8 bases separating them. The CDR3 is 12 amino acids. Per germline, CDR1 SGHNT and CDR2 YENEEA. The CDR3 region is CASSLIDLEAFF. Written as DNA, the CDR3 is TGTGCCAGCAGCTTAATTGATCTTGAAGCTTTCTTT.

The V call is TRBV4-1, the J call TRBJ1-2; D ambiguous. This CDR3 is built from 14 residues. Germline values: CDR1 MGHRA, CDR2 YSYEKL. The V end lost 1 base, the J end lost 7 bases, and 13 bases lay between the germline ends. CDR3 sequence: CASSQAFPESGYTF. CDR3 DNA sequence: TGCGCCAGCAGCCAAGCTTTTCCAGAAAGTGGCTACACCTTC.

The CDR3 spells CASSSAGGSMNTEAFF. DNA of the CDR3: TGTGCCAGCAGCTCGGCCGGGGGCAGCATGAACACTGAAGCTTTCTTT. This rearrangement joins TRBV13 to TRBJ1-1, with TRBD1 as a possible D gene (6 bases). The V end was cut by 4 bases, the J end by 0 bases, with 15 bases between. CDR1 is PRHDT, CDR2 FYEKMQ, per germline (reference sequence). This CDR3 has 16 amino acids.

J is TRBJ1-4 and V is TRBV30; 7 bases line up with TRBD1. The CDR3 sequence is 13 residues long. Germline loops: CDR1 GTSNPN, CDR2 SVGIG (reference sequence). Trimming removed 1 base from V and 7 bases from J; junction bases left unmatched: 3. CDR3 protein: CAWSAGQREKLFF. The DNA of the CDR3 is TGTGCCTGGAGTGCGGGACAGCGTGAAAAACTGTTTTTT.

V usage is TRBV9 and J usage is TRBJ1-1; 10 bases align to TRBD1. Germline values: CDR1 SGDLS, CDR2 YYNGEE. The trim removed 3 bases at V and 7 bases at J, leaving 3 bases unmatched. The CDR3 length is 13 residues. The chain's CDR3 is CASSAGQGGEAFF. In nucleotides, the CDR3 is TGTGCCAGCAGCGCAGGACAGGGGGGTGAAGCTTTCTTT.

The chain combines TRBV30 with TRBJ2-3; a possible D gene is TRBD2 (5 bases). Germline lookup yields CDR1 GTSNPN and CDR2 SVGIG (reference sequence). The V end was cut by 0 bases, the J end by 6 bases, with 10 bases between. The CDR3 has 13 residues. For the CDR3, the DNA is TGTGCCTGGAGTGTGCTAGCATCGGATACGCAGTATTTT. Its translation: CAWSVLASDTQYF.

The chain joins TRBV6-6 to TRBJ1-2; no reliable D call. Between the trimmed V and J ends, which lost 5 bases and 4 bases, there was a span of 11 bases. The CDR3 is 13 amino acids. Germline CDR1 and CDR2: MNHNY and SVGAGI (reference sequence). CDR3 DNA: TGTGCCAGCAGTCCCAGCACGATCTATGGCTACACCTTC. This translates into CASSPSTIYGYTF.

This rearrangement joins TRBV27 to TRBJ2-1; D gene ambiguous. CDR3 length: 11 residues. The germline gives CDR1 MNHEY, CDR2 SMNVEV (reference sequence). Deletions cut 7 bases from V and 11 bases from J, with 12 bases between. The CDR3 region has the DNA TGTGCCAGCATTTTCGACGGAAAGCAGTTCTTC. Amino acids: CASIFDGKQFF.

This chain links TRBV30 with TRBJ1-1, with TRBD1 matching over 9 bases. The junction had 4 bases not matched to a gene; V was cut back by 2 bases and J by 3 bases. The V gene's germline CDR1 is GTSNPN and CDR2 SVGIG (reference sequence). The length of the CDR3 is 14 residues. DNA for the CDR3: TGTGCCTGGAGTTCCGGGACAGGGTACACTGAAGCTTTCTTT. Protein: CAWSSGTGYTEAFF.

The chain uses TRBV6-2 or TRBV6-3 and TRBJ1-2; perhaps TRBD1 as D (6 bases). The germline V and J ends were trimmed by 2 bases and 7 bases, with 8 bases remaining between them. Per germline, CDR1 MNHEY and CDR2 SVGEGT. The CDR3 runs 12 residues. Here the CDR3 DNA reads TGTGCCAGCAGTTACCAGGGGAGTGGCTACACCTTC. Translating it yields CASSYQGSGYTF.

This clone appeared once. CDR3 coding DNA: TGCGCCACCAAACCTGACCAGGGGGCGGACTATGGCTACACCTTC. Translation: CATKPDQGADYGYTF. The chain couples TRBV10-2 to TRBJ1-2, with 8 bases fitting TRBD1. The CDR3 spans 15 residues. Trimming at V came to 10 bases and at J to 3 bases, leaving 13 bases not matched to a gene. CDR1 and CDR2 (germline): WSHSY, SAAADI.

The V gene is TRBV6-2 or TRBV6-3, the J gene TRBJ2-4; 8 nucleotides agree with TRBD1. Trimming at V came to 2 bases and at J to 15 bases, leaving 6 bases not matched to a gene. CDR1 is MNHEY, CDR2 SVGEGT, per germline. This CDR3 spans 12 amino acids. CDR3 DNA sequence: TGTGCCAGCAGTTACCCCGGACAGGGAGGGTACTTC. Protein product: CASSYPGQGGYF.

The chain joins TRBV15 to TRBJ1-1, with D uncertain. Germline V gene lookup returns CDR1 LNHNV and CDR2 YYDKDF (reference sequence). The CDR3 runs 14 residues. V was cut by 0 bases and J by 0 bases, with 5 bases left in between. CDR3 in amino acids: CATSRDGLNTEAFF. In DNA, the CDR3 is TGTGCCACCAGCAGAGACGGGCTGAACACTGAAGCTTTCTTT.

The gene calls are TRBV29-1 and TRBJ2-5; 7 nucleotides agree with TRBD1. Losses at the gene ends were 3 bases for V and 1 base for J; bases not matched to a gene: 8. This CDR3 region has 15 residues. Germline V lookup: CDR1 SQVTM, CDR2 ANQGSEA. DNA of the CDR3: TGCAGCGTTGATGGGCTACAGGGGCCCCAAGAGACCCAGTACTTC. This translates into CSVDGLQGPQETQYF.

This rearrangement joins TRBV19 to TRBJ1-5, with unresolved D. The germline V gene encodes CDR1 LNHDA and CDR2 SQIVND (reference sequence). The V end lost 1 base, the J end lost 7 bases, and 11 bases lay between the germline ends. This CDR3 contains 14 residues. CDR3: CASSIGGMGQPQHF. For the CDR3, the DNA is TGTGCCAGTAGTATAGGAGGGATGGGGCAGCCCCAGCATTTT. The full variable domain, its missing parts supplied by reference TRBV19 and TRBJ1-5, is DGGITQSPKYLFRKEGQNVTLSCEQNLNHDAMYWYRQDPGQGLRLIYYSQIVNDFQKGDIAEGYSVSREKKESFPLTVTSAQKNPTAFYLCASSIGGMGQPQHFGDGTRLSIL.